Following are 14 T cell receptor beta chains from one sample sequenced in a study of sequential checkpoint blockade in melanoma. Documented treatment: randomized to nivolumab then ipilimumab (arm A) or the reverse (arm B). Assay used: immunoSEQ multiplex PCR; TCRdb lists only in-frame clones, some missing. In the table there are some 10,000 clones, 23% of which are singletons. Sequencing was performed on tumor tissue (inferred from file names), taken from a patient given nivolumab and ipilimumab in sequence. The source of these receptors is a human donor with melanoma.

This chain connects TRBV29-1 to TRBJ1-2; 11 nucleotides line up with TRBD1. The CDR3 covers 12 residues. Germline-derived CDR1 and CDR2 are SQVTM and ANQGSEA. V was clipped by 7 bases and J by 8 bases; unmatched bases: 6. In nucleotides, the CDR3 is TGCAGCGCCCGGACAGGGGGCTGGGGCTACACCTTC. It is translated as CSARTGGWGYTF. Variable domain in full (rest from reference TRBV29-1 and TRBJ1-2): SAVISQKPSRDICQRGTSLTIQCQVDSQVTMMFWYRQQPGQSLTLIATANQGSEATYESGFVIDKFPISRPNLTFSTLTVSNMSPEDSSIYLCSARTGGWGYTFGSGTRLTVV.

This clone has just a few counts. The chain has TRBV6-8 and TRBJ1-5, with 8 bases that match TRBD1. The junction had 15 bases not matched to a gene; V was cut back by 2 bases and J by 0 bases. The CDR3 is made up of 20 amino acids. Germline values: CDR1 MNHGY, CDR2 SAAAGT. The CDR3 DNA reads TGTGCCAGCAGTTACCACTCGTGGGGTTGGACAGGGAGTAGCAATCAGCCCCAGCATTTT. It yields the protein CASSYHSWGWTGSSNQPQHF.

This clone was detected a few times. The rearrangement uses TRBV28 and TRBJ1-6, with D unclear. The CDR3 spans 16 residues. V lost 3 bases and J 0 bases, leaving 9 bases between the germline ends. Germline V lookup: CDR1 MDHEN, CDR2 SYDVKM. The CDR3 DNA follows: TGTGCCAGCAGTTTGCGGGTTAGCTCCTATAATTCACCCCTCCACTTT. This encodes CASSLRVSSYNSPLHF.

In its sample, this clone is medium-sized. The CDR3 protein is CASSPGLGTRGNEQFF. The CDR3 DNA reads TGCGCCAGCAGTCCCGGACTAGGGACAAGAGGGAATGAGCAGTTCTTC. V and J are TRBV23-1 and TRBJ2-1; possible D gene TRBD2, 7 bases. TRBV23-1 is noted as an ORF with a role that remains uncertain. V lost 4 bases, J lost 7 bases, and 20 bases lay in between. This CDR3 spans 16 amino acids.

The rearrangement uses TRBV5-1 and TRBJ1-2; D is possibly TRBD1 (5 bases). Germline CDR1 and CDR2: SGHRS and YFSETQ. V lost 0 bases to trimming and J lost 0 bases, with 12 bases between them. This CDR3 has 16 amino acids. The CDR3 DNA is TGCGCCAGCAGCTTGGGACAATCGGGGCCTAACTATGGCTACACCTTC. This gives the protein CASSLGQSGPNYGYTF.

This sequence joins TRBV29-1 and TRBJ1-1, with D possibly being TRBD1 (5 bases). Deletions cut 7 bases from V and 3 bases from J, with 12 bases between. The CDR3 is 12 amino acids. Germline CDR1 SQVTM, CDR2 ANQGSEA. The chain's CDR3 is CSALRGHTEAFF. DNA of the CDR3: TGCAGCGCGCTCCGGGGCCACACTGAAGCTTTCTTT.

V usage is TRBV18 and J usage is TRBJ2-2; D is possibly TRBD1 or TRBD2 (6 bases each). This CDR3 contains 17 residues. The germline gives CDR1 KGHSH, CDR2 LQKENI. Trimming took off 0 bases at V and 4 bases at J, with 15 bases between the two ends. The CDR3 sequence is CASSPPGPGAGTGELFF. CDR3 coding DNA: TGTGCCAGCTCACCACCCGGACCGGGGGCAGGCACCGGGGAGCTGTTTTTT. The full variable domain, with the rest looked up from reference TRBV18 and TRBJ2-2, is NAGVMQNPRHLVRRRGQEARLRCSPMKGHSHVYWYRQLPEEGLKFMVYLQKENIIDESGMPKERFSAEFPKEGPSILRIQQVVRGDSAAYFCASSPPGPGAGTGELFFGEGSRLTVL.

The rearrangement links TRBV5-1 to TRBJ2-7, with 12 nucleotides matching TRBD1. V trimming: 0 bases; J trimming: 4 bases; junction bases outside the gene matches: 11. Germline CDR1 is SGHRS and CDR2 is YFSETQ. This CDR3 region has 18 residues. The CDR3 loop is CASSLVGTGGALLYEQYF. CDR3 nucleotide sequence: TGCGCCAGCAGCTTGGTTGGGACAGGGGGCGCGTTACTATACGAGCAGTACTTC.

There are a few counts of this clone. The rearrangement links TRBV28 to TRBJ2-1; TRBD2 aligns across 9 bases. CDR1 MDHEN and CDR2 SYDVKM come from the germline V gene. This CDR3 has 15 amino acids. Trimming cost V 6 bases and J 6 bases; bases outside gene matches: 9. The CDR3 DNA reads TGTGCCAGCAGCCTCAGCGGGGGGCTCCTCAATGAGCAGTTCTTC. This codes for CASSLSGGLLNEQFF.

This chain links TRBV6-8 with TRBJ2-3, with TRBD1 identical over 10 bases. With V trimmed by 5 bases and J by 5 bases, 10 bases remained unmatched. CDR3 size: 16 residues. From germline, CDR1 is MNHGY and CDR2 SAAAGT. The chain's CDR3 is CASSQTGTGVQDTQYF. For the CDR3, the DNA is TGTGCCAGCAGTCAAACCGGGACAGGGGTTCAAGATACGCAGTATTTT.

This clone was seen repeatedly, ten times or more. The V call is TRBV6-8, the J call TRBJ2-3; D gene unclear. Germline V gene sequence: CDR1 MNHGY, CDR2 SAAAGT. The CDR3 has 15 amino acids. The V end lost 2 bases, the J end lost 0 bases, and 9 bases lay between the germline ends. The CDR3 DNA follows: TGTGCCAGCAGTTACCCGACCACTAGCACAGATACGCAGTATTTT. It is translated as CASSYPTTSTDTQYF.

Remarks on this clone: The same CDR3 also results from other DNA sequences found in this sample. V and J are TRBV6-8 and TRBJ1-3; 7 bases agree with TRBD1. CDR1 is MNHGY and CDR2 is SAAAGT in the germline V gene. CDR3 length equals 13 residues. J was trimmed by 10 bases and V by 5 bases; bases with no gene match: 8. This CDR3 reads CASSPTLQGTIYF. CDR3 bases: TGTGCCAGCAGTCCTACTTTACAGGGGACCATATATTTT.

V is TRBV5-1 and J is TRBJ1-2; D is possibly TRBD1 (5 bases). Germline CDR1 reads SGHRS; CDR2 reads YFSETQ. This CDR3 region has 14 residues. V was cut by 1 base and J by 0 bases, with 7 bases left in between. Written as DNA, the CDR3 is TGCGCCAGCAGCTTGACAGGCGCTAACTATGGCTACACCTTC. Encoded protein: CASSLTGANYGYTF.

This clone was found many times. The chain combines TRBV11-3 with TRBJ2-4; 10 bases fit TRBD2. This CDR3 spans 18 amino acids. Germline loops: CDR1 SGHNT, CDR2 YENEEA. V shed 1 base and J 3 bases; nucleotides not matched to a gene: 9. CDR3 DNA sequence: TGTGCCAGCAGCTTAGGGCCTAGCGGGGGATCGATCAAAAACATTCAGTACTTC. This gives the protein CASSLGPSGGSIKNIQYF.